Included here is one T cell receptor beta chain sequence, with context. Each CDR3 protein gets one entry after TCRdb re-called the RT-PCR reads with MiXCR. Seen here are around 700,000 distinct CDR3 sequences, 13% to 15% observed once, and the top ten hold about 3.9%. Germline V lookup: CDR1 DFQATT, CDR2 SNEGSKA (reference sequence). The CDR3 is 14 amino acids. V gave up 3 bases and J gave up 4 bases; unmatched junction bases: 4. The clonotype originates from a female donor in good health, serving as a healthy control. The V gene is TRBV20-1, the J gene TRBJ2-2; TRBD1 agrees at 8 bases. The sequencing sample was made of memory CD4+ T cells from blood. In nucleotides, the CDR3 is TGCAGTGCTAGGGACAGGGACTTCACCGGGGAGCTGTTTTTT. Amino acid sequence: CSARDRDFTGELFF.